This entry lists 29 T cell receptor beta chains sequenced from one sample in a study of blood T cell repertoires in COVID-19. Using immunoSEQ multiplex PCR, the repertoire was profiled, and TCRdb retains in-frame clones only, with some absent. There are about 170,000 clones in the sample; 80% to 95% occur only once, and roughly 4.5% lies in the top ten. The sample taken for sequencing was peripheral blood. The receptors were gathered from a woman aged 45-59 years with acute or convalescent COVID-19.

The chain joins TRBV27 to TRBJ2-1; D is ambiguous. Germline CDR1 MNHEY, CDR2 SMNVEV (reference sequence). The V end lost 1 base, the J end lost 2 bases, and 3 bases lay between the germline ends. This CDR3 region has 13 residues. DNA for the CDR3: TGTGCCAGCAGTTTATTTACCTACAATGAGCAGTTCTTC. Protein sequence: CASSLFTYNEQFF.

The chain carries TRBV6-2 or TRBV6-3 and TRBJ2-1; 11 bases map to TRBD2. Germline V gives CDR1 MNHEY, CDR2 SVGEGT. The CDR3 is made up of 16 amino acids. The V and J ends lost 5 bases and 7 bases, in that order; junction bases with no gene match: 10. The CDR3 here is CASSPLLAGEENEQFF. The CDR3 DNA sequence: TGTGCCAGCAGTCCCCTACTAGCGGGAGAGGAAAATGAGCAGTTCTTC.

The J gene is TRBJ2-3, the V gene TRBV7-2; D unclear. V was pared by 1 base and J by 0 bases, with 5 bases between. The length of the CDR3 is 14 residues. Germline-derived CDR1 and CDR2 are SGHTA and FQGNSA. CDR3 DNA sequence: TGTGCCAGCAGCTTAGTGTCTAGCACAGATACGCAGTATTTT. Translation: CASSLVSSTDTQYF.

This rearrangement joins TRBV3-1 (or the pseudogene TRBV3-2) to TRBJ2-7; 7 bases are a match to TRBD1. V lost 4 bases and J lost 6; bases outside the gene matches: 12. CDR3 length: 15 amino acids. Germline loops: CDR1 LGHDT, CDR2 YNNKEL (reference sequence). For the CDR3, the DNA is TGTGCCAGCAGCCCGACCCGACAGGGTAACTCCGAGCAGTACTTC. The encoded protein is CASSPTRQGNSEQYF.

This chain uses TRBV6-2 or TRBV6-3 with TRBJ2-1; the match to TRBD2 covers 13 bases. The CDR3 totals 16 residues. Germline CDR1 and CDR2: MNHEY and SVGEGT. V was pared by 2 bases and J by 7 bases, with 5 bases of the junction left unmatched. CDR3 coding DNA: TGTGCCAGCAGTTACCCGGGACTAGCGGGAATGAATGAGCAGTTCTTC. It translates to CASSYPGLAGMNEQFF.

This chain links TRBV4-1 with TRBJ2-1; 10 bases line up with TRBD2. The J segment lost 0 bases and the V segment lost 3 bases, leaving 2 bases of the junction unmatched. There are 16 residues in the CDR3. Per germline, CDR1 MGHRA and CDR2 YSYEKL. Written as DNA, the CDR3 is TGCGCCAGCAGCCACTCTAGCGGGAGCTCCTACAATGAGCAGTTCTTC. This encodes CASSHSSGSSYNEQFF.

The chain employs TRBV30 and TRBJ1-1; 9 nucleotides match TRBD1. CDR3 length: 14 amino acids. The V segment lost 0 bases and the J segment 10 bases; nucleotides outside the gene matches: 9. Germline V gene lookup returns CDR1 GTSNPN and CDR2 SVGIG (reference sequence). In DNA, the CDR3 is TGTGCCTGGAGTGTTAACAGGGGGCTGATCGGAGCTTTCTTT. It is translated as CAWSVNRGLIGAFF.

CDR3 sequence reads: CASSLVATSGYEQYF. CDR3 sequence (DNA): TGTGCCAGCAGTTTAGTTGCTACTTCAGGGTACGAGCAGTACTTC. The J gene is TRBJ2-7, the V gene TRBV27, with a weak D call TRBD1 (5 bases). Germline CDR1 and CDR2: MNHEY and SMNVEV (reference sequence). This CDR3 spans 15 amino acids. The V end was cut by 2 bases, the J end by 4 bases, with 15 bases between.

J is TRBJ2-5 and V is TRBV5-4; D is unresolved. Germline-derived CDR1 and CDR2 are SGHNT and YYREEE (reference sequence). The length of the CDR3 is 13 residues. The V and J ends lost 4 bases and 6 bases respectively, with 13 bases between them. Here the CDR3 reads CASSIDSIKTQYF. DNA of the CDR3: TGTGCCAGCAGCATCGACTCGATAAAGACCCAGTACTTC. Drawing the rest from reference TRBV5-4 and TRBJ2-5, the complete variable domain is ETGVTQSPTHLIKTRGQQVTLRCSSQSGHNTVSWYQQALGQGPQFIFQYYREEENGRGNFPPRFSGLQFPNYSSELNVNALELDDSALYLCASSIDSIKTQYFGPGTRLLVL.

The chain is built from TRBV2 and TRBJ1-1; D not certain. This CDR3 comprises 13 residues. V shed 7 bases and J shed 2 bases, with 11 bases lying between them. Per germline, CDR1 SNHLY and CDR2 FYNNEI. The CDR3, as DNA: TGTGCCAGCACTCAAGGACTAAACACTGAAGCTTTCTTT. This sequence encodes CASTQGLNTEAFF.

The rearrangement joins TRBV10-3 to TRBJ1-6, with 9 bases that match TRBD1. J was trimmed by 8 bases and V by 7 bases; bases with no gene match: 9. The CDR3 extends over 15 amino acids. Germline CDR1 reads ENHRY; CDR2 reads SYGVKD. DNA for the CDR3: TGTGCCATCAAATCGGGACAGGGACCTTATTCACCCCTCCACTTT. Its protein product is CAIKSGQGPYSPLHF.

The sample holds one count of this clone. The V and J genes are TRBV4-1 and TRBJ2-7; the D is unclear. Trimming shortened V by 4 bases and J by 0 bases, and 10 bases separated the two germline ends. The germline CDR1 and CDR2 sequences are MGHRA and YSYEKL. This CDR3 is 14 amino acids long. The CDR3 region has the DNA TGCGCCAGCAGCCTCCAGGTAGACTCCTACGAGCAGTACTTC. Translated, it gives CASSLQVDSYEQYF.

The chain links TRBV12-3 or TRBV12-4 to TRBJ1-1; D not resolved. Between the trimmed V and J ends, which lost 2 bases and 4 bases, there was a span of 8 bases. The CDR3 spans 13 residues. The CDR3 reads CASSLQVGTEAFF. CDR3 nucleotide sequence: TGTGCCAGCAGTTTACAGGTGGGCACTGAAGCTTTCTTT.

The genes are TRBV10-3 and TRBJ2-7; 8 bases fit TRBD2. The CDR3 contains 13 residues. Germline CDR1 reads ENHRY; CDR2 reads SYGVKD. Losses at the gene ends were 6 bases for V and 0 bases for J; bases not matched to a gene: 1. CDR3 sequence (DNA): TGTGCCATCAGACTAGCGGACTCCTACGAGCAGTACTTC. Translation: CAIRLADSYEQYF.

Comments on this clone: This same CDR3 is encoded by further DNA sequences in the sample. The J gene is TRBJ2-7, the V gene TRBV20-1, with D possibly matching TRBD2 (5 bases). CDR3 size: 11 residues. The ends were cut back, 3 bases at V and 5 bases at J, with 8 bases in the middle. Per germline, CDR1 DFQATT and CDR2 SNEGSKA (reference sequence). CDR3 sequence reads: CSARAGHEQYF. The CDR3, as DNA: TGCAGTGCTAGGGCGGGTCACGAGCAGTACTTC.

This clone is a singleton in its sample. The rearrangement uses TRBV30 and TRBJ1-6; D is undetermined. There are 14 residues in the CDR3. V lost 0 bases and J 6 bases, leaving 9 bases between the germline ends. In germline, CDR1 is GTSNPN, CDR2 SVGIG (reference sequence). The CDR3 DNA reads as TGTGCCTGGAGTGTTGGGAGGACTAATTCACCCCTCCACTTT. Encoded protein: CAWSVGRTNSPLHF. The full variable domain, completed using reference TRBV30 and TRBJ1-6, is SQTIHQWPATLVQPVGSPLSLECTVEGTSNPNLYWYRQAAGRGLQLLFYSVGIGQISSEVPQNLSASRPQDRQFILSSKKLLLSDSGFYLCAWSVGRTNSPLHFGNGTRLTVT.

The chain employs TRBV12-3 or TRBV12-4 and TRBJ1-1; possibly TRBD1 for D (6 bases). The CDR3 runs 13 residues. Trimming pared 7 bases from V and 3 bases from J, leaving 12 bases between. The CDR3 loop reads CASILQGHTEAFF. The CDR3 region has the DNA TGTGCCAGCATCCTACAGGGTCACACTGAAGCTTTCTTT.

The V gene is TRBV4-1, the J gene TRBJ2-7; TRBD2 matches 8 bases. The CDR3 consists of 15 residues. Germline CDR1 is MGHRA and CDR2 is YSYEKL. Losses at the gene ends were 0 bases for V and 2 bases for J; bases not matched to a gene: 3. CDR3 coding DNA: TGCGCCAGCAGCCAAGAGGAGCGGGGGACCTACGAGCAGTACTTC. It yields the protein CASSQEERGTYEQYF.

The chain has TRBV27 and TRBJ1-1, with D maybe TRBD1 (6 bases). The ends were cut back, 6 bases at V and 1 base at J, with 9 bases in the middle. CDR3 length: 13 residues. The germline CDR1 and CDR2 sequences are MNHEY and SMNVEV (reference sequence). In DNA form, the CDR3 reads TGTGCCAGCAGCAGGGGTTCGAACACTGAAGCTTTCTTT. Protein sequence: CASSRGSNTEAFF.

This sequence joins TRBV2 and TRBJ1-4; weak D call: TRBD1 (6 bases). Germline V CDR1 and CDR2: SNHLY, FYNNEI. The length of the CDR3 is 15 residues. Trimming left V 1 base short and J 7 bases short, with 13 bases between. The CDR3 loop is CASSEGQAVGEKLFF. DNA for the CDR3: TGTGCCAGCAGTGAAGGACAGGCGGTTGGTGAAAAACTGTTTTTT.

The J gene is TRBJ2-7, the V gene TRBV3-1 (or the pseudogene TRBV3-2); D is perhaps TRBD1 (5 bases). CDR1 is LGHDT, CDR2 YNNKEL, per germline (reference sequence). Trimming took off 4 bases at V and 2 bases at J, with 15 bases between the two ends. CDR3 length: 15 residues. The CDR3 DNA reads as TGTGCCAGCAGCCCTCTCACAGGTCCCCCCTACGAGCAGTACTTC. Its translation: CASSPLTGPPYEQYF.

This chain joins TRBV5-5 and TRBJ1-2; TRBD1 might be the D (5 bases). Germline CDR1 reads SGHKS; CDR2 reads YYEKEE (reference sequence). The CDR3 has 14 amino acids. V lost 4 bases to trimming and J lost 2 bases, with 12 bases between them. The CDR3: CASSVRPGNYGYTF. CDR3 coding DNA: TGTGCCAGCAGCGTAAGACCAGGGAACTATGGCTACACCTTC.

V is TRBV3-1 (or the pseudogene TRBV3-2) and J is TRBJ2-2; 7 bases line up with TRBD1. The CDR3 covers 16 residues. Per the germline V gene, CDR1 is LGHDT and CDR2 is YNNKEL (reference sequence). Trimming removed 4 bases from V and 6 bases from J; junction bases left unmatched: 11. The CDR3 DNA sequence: TGTGCCAGCAGCCTCACACAGGGGCCTAGAGCCGGGGAGCTGTTTTTT. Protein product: CASSLTQGPRAGELFF.

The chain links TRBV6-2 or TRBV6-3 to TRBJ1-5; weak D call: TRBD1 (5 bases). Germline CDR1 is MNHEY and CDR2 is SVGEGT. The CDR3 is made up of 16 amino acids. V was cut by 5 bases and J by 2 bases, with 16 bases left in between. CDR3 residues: CASSKPQGIGNQPQHF. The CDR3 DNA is TGTGCCAGCAGTAAACCTCAGGGAATAGGCAATCAGCCCCAGCATTTT.

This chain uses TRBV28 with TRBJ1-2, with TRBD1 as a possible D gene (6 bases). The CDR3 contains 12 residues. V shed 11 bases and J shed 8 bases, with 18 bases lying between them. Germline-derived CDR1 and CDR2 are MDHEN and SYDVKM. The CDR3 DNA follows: TGTGCCTCCCTCTCCGTAAGGGGGGGCTACACCTTC. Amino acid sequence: CASLSVRGGYTF.

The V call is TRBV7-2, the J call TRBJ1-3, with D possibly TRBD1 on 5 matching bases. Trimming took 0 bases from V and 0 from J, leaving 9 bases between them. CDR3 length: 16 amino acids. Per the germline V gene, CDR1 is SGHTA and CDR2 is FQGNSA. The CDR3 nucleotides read TGTGCCAGCAGCTTAGCGCGGGGCTCCTCTGGAAACACCATATATTTT. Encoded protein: CASSLARGSSGNTIYF.

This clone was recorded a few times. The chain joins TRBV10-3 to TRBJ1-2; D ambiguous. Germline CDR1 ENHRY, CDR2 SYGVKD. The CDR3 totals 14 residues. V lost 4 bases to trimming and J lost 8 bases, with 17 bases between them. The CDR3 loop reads CAISAAKRAGGYTF. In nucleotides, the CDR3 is TGTGCCATCAGTGCGGCTAAGAGGGCAGGCGGCTACACCTTC.

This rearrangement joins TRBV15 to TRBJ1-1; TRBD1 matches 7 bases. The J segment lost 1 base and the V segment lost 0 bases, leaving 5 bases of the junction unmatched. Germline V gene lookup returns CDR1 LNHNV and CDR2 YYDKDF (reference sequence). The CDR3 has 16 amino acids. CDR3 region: CATSRDLGQRNTEAFF. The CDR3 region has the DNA TGTGCCACCAGCAGAGATCTGGGACAGCGGAACACTGAAGCTTTCTTT.

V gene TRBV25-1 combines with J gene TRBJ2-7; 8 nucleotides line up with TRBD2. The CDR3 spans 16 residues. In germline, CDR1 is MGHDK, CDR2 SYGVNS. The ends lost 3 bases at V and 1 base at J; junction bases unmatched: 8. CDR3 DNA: TGTGCCAGCAGTGATCCCGGGCGGGGGGCTTCCTACGAGCAGTACTTC. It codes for CASSDPGRGASYEQYF.